The T cell receptor beta chain described here comes from a study of T cell changes during pregnancy in multiple sclerosis. V lost 3 bases and J lost 3, with 13 bases in between. The CDR3 is 15 amino acids. Germline-derived CDR1 and CDR2 are SGHNT and YYREEE (reference sequence). The data were produced by immunoSEQ multiplex PCR, yet TCRdb's version contains in-frame clones alone and is incomplete. The data contain almost 40,000 clones, approximately 90% of them singletons. Source: CD4+ T cells from peripheral blood mononuclear cells, taken in the second trimester of pregnancy. The chain employs TRBV5-4 and TRBJ1-3, with D unclear. This TCR came from a female donor in good health, enrolled as a control in a pregnancy study. The CDR3 here is CASSSIGVGGNTIYF. The DNA of the CDR3 is TGTGCCAGCAGCTCGATCGGGGTTGGTGGAAACACCATATATTTT. Full variable domain (rest looked up from reference TRBV5-4 and TRBJ1-3): ETGVTQSPTHLIKTRGQQVTLRCSSQSGHNTVSWYQQALGQGPQFIFQYYREEENGRGNFPPRFSGLQFPNYSSELNVNALELDDSALYLCASSSIGVGGNTIYFGEGSWLTVV.